This is a list of T cell receptor beta chains from one sample in a study of blood T cell repertoires in COVID-19. Sequenced by immunoSEQ multiplex PCR; TCRdb stores in-frame clones only, minus some. The data show 200,000 to 300,000 clones, with almost 85% seen just once and more than 4% held by the top ten. The sequenced sample consisted of peripheral blood. The origin of the receptors is a man in his fifties with acute or convalescent COVID-19. CDR3s include the opening cysteine and the closing phenylalanine or tryptophan. Fields, in order: clone size, V gene, J gene, D gene, CDR3 DNA, CDR3 protein. A D gene is named only where the DNA matches it firmly. Some rows mark clone size as missing; the rest say once, few, many or name a class of expanded clone.

size: few; V: TRBV19; J: TRBJ2-7; D: .; DNA: TGTGCCAGTAGTAAGGGGACTGTGGGTTACGAGCAGTACTTC; CDR3: CASSKGTVGYEQYF
size: .; V: TRBV28; J: TRBJ2-4; D: .; DNA: TGTGCCAGCAGACGGGGGCGGGAGAAAAACATTCAGTACTTC; CDR3: CASRRGREKNIQYF
size: .; V: TRBV19; J: TRBJ1-5; D: .; DNA: TGTGCCAGTAGTATGGCCCCGAGGGGCAATCAGCCCCAGCATTTT; CDR3: CASSMAPRGNQPQHF
size: .; V: TRBV11-3; J: TRBJ1-6; D: .; DNA: TGTGCCAGCACTCTAGGGGAGGGAAATAATTCACCCCTCCACTTT; CDR3: CASTLGEGNNSPLHF
size: .; V: TRBV20-1; J: TRBJ1-4; D: .; DNA: TGCAGTGCTCCCTTCGTGGAAAAACTGTTTTTT; CDR3: CSAPFVEKLFF
size: .; V: TRBV5-4; J: TRBJ2-7; D: .; DNA: TGTGCCAGCAGCTTGGCGGGGGATCGAACCTACGAGCAGTACTTC; CDR3: CASSLAGDRTYEQYF
size: .; V: TRBV6-5; J: TRBJ1-1; D: TRBD1; DNA: TGTGCCACACAAGGACAGGGGGCCACTGAAGCTTTCTTT; CDR3: CATQGQGATEAFF
size: .; V: TRBV27; J: TRBJ2-7; D: TRBD1; DNA: TGTGCCAGCAGTTCCAGGGGGCCCTACGAGCAGTACTTC; CDR3: CASSSRGPYEQYF
size: .; V: TRBV5-1; J: TRBJ1-4; D: TRBD1; DNA: TGCGCCAGCCGTAACGGACAGGGCGGAGAAAAACTGTTTTTT; CDR3: CASRNGQGGEKLFF
size: .; V: TRBV2; J: TRBJ1-5; D: TRBD1; DNA: TGTGCCAGCAGGGGACAGGGGGTCTACAATCAGCCCCAGCATTTT; CDR3: CASRGQGVYNQPQHF
size: .; V: TRBV27; J: TRBJ2-5; D: TRBD2; DNA: TGTGCCAGCAGTTTCCTTGGACTAGCGGGGGGTACTTCCCAAGAGACCCAGTACTTC; CDR3: CASSFLGLAGGTSQETQYF
size: .; V: TRBV7-9; J: TRBJ2-2; D: .; DNA: TGTGCCAGCACCCCCTCCCCCCCTCCGACCGGGGAGCTGTTTTTT; CDR3: CASTPSPPPTGELFF
size: .; V: TRBV19; J: TRBJ1-5; D: .; DNA: TGTGCCAGCCAGACAGAGTTTAATCAGCCCCAGCATTTT; CDR3: CASQTEFNQPQHF
size: .; V: TRBV12-3/TRBV12-4; J: TRBJ2-7; D: .; DNA: TGTGCCAGCAGTTTCGCGGACTACTACGAGCAGTACTTC; CDR3: CASSFADYYEQYF
size: .; V: TRBV3-1/TRBV3-2; J: TRBJ1-6; D: .; DNA: TGTGCCAGCAGCCAAGTTGGGACAAACAATTCACCCCTCCACTTT; CDR3: CASSQVGTNNSPLHF
size: .; V: TRBV24-1; J: TRBJ1-5; D: .; DNA: TGTGCCACCAGTGGGAGGGAAGGTCAGCCCCAGCATTTT; CDR3: CATSGREGQPQHF
size: .; V: TRBV5-5; J: TRBJ2-1; D: TRBD2; DNA: TGTGCCAGCAGCTTGGAATGGGGGGGTGAGCAGTTCTTC; CDR3: CASSLEWGGEQFF
size: .; V: TRBV19; J: TRBJ1-1; D: .; DNA: TGTGCCAGTAGTATAGTTCGCTTACTGGCGGGGCCCACTGAAGCTTTCTTT; CDR3: CASSIVRLLAGPTEAFF
size: once; V: TRBV11-1; J: TRBJ2-7; D: .; DNA: TGTGCCAGCACCCCCCGTTCGGGCGAGCAGTACTTC; CDR3: CASTPRSGEQYF
size: .; V: TRBV14; J: TRBJ1-6; D: TRBD1; DNA: TGTGCCAGCAGCCAATTGGACAGGGGTCTTTCACCCCTCCACTTT; CDR3: CASSQLDRGLSPLHF
size: once; V: TRBV11-2; J: TRBJ2-2; D: .; DNA: TGTGCCAGCAGCTTCCGTAACACCGGGGAGCTGTTTTTT; CDR3: CASSFRNTGELFF
size: .; V: TRBV5-1; J: TRBJ2-5; D: TRBD1; DNA: TGCGCCAGCAGCAGGGACAGTAGCCAAGAGACCCAGTACTTC; CDR3: CASSRDSSQETQYF
size: .; V: TRBV14; J: TRBJ2-5; D: TRBD2; DNA: TGTGCCAGCAGCCAAGATGGGACTAGCGGGGGCCGGGGTAGGACCCAGTACTTC; CDR3: CASSQDGTSGGRGRTQYF
size: .; V: TRBV12-5; J: TRBJ1-1; D: .; DNA: TGTGCTAGTGGTTTGGCCAAATCCCCAATGAACACTGAAGCTTTCTTT; CDR3: CASGLAKSPMNTEAFF
size: .; V: TRBV6-2/TRBV6-3; J: TRBJ2-7; D: .; DNA: TGTGCCAGCAGTTACGGGGCCCCTAATGAGCAGTACTTC; CDR3: CASSYGAPNEQYF
size: .; V: TRBV24-1; J: TRBJ1-4; D: .; DNA: TGTGCCACCAGTGAGACTGGTGAAAAACTGTTTTTT; CDR3: CATSETGEKLFF
size: once; V: TRBV19; J: TRBJ2-2; D: TRBD2; DNA: TGTGCCAGTAGTAAAAATCTAGCGGCAACGAACACCGGGGAGCTGTTTTTT; CDR3: CASSKNLAATNTGELFF
size: .; V: TRBV10-1; J: TRBJ1-5; D: .; DNA: TGCGCCAGCAGATTTCAGCAGCCCCAGCATTTT; CDR3: CASRFQQPQHF
size: .; V: TRBV5-3; J: TRBJ2-1; D: .; DNA: TGTGCCAGAAGCTTGAAAGTAGCGGTGCACAATGAGCAGTTCTTC; CDR3: CARSLKVAVHNEQFF
size: once; V: TRBV28; J: TRBJ1-2; D: .; DNA: TGTGCCAGCAGGTCATCTACGGGCTACACCTTC; CDR3: CASRSSTGYTF
size: .; V: TRBV11-2; J: TRBJ1-2; D: .; DNA: TGTGCCAGCAGCTCCTACCCGGTCGGGAGTAACTATGGCTACACCTTC; CDR3: CASSSYPVGSNYGYTF
size: .; V: TRBV5-1; J: TRBJ1-2; D: TRBD1; DNA: TGCGCCAGCAGCTCGACCACAGGGGGCCATGGCTACACCTTC; CDR3: CASSSTTGGHGYTF
size: once; V: TRBV2; J: TRBJ1-1; D: .; DNA: TGTGCCAGCAGTGAAAACAGGGAAGAAGCTTTCTTT; CDR3: CASSENREEAFF
size: .; V: TRBV7-7; J: TRBJ2-1; D: .; DNA: TGTGCTAGCAGCTTAGATTGGGGCAGTGAGCAGTTCTTC; CDR3: CASSLDWGSEQFF
size: few; V: TRBV30; J: TRBJ1-1; D: .; DNA: TGTGCCTGGAATTTCGGGGGGGTGGTGGTGAACACTGAAGCTTTCTTT; CDR3: CAWNFGGVVVNTEAFF
size: .; V: TRBV5-1; J: TRBJ1-2; D: TRBD1; DNA: TGCGCCAGCAGCTTACAGGGGTCCTATGGCTACACCTTC; CDR3: CASSLQGSYGYTF
size: .; V: TRBV6-6; J: TRBJ1-5; D: TRBD1; DNA: TGTGCCAGCAGTCGACAGGGGATCAATCAGCCCCAGCATTTT; CDR3: CASSRQGINQPQHF
size: .; V: TRBV30; J: TRBJ1-3; D: TRBD1; DNA: TGTGCCTGGACCACACCGGGACAGTTGTACTCTGGAAACACCATATATTTT; CDR3: CAWTTPGQLYSGNTIYF
size: .; V: TRBV2; J: TRBJ2-7; D: .; DNA: TGTGCCAGCAGGGACTCTACTAGAAACGAGCAGTACTTC; CDR3: CASRDSTRNEQYF
size: .; V: TRBV11-2; J: TRBJ2-7; D: .; DNA: TGTGCCAGCAGCTTAAGTGAGGGGGGGATGGAGCAGTACTTC; CDR3: CASSLSEGGMEQYF
size: .; V: TRBV10-3; J: TRBJ2-1; D: TRBD1; DNA: TGTGCCATCAGCGGGACAGGCGATGAGGGCAATGAGCAGTTCTTC; CDR3: CAISGTGDEGNEQFF
size: .; V: TRBV6-5; J: TRBJ1-2; D: TRBD1; DNA: TGTGCCAGCAGTACAGGGGGGAGGCTCTATGGCTACACCTTC; CDR3: CASSTGGRLYGYTF
size: .; V: TRBV7-7; J: TRBJ1-1; D: TRBD1; DNA: TGTGCTAGCAGCTTGACGACAGGGGTAGGTGAGAACACTGAAGCTTTCTTT; CDR3: CASSLTTGVGENTEAFF
size: .; V: TRBV5-1; J: TRBJ1-2; D: TRBD1; DNA: TGCGCCAGCAGCATCACAGGGGCGGATGGCTACACCTTC; CDR3: CASSITGADGYTF
size: .; V: TRBV2; J: TRBJ1-1; D: .; DNA: TGTGCCAGCAGTGAATGGCAGGGGAACACTGAAGCTTTCTTT; CDR3: CASSEWQGNTEAFF
size: .; V: TRBV7-6; J: TRBJ1-1; D: TRBD1; DNA: TGTGCCAGCAGCAAAGACAGGGGGACCCCTGAAGCTTTCTTT; CDR3: CASSKDRGTPEAFF
size: .; V: TRBV5-4; J: TRBJ2-5; D: .; DNA: TGTGCCAGCAGCAGTCAGGGATCCCAAGAGACCCAGTACTTC; CDR3: CASSSQGSQETQYF
size: .; V: TRBV9; J: TRBJ2-1; D: .; DNA: TGTGCCAGCAGCGAGAGCGGTAACTCCTACAATGAGCAGTTCTTC; CDR3: CASSESGNSYNEQFF
size: .; V: TRBV5-8; J: TRBJ2-1; D: TRBD1; DNA: TGTGCCAGCAGCTCGGGACAGGGTCCCAATGAGCAGTTCTTC; CDR3: CASSSGQGPNEQFF
size: .; V: TRBV7-3; J: TRBJ2-6; D: .; DNA: TGTGCCAGCAGCCGCTGGCCAGGGGCCAACGTCCTGACTTTC; CDR3: CASSRWPGANVLTF
size: .; V: TRBV11-1; J: TRBJ2-3; D: .; DNA: TGTGCCAGCAGCTTAGCGAATGGGGCCACAGATACGCAGTATTTT; CDR3: CASSLANGATDTQYF
size: .; V: TRBV9; J: TRBJ2-3; D: TRBD2; DNA: TGTGCCAGCAGCGTACGAGCGGGAGACACAGATACGCAGTATTTT; CDR3: CASSVRAGDTDTQYF